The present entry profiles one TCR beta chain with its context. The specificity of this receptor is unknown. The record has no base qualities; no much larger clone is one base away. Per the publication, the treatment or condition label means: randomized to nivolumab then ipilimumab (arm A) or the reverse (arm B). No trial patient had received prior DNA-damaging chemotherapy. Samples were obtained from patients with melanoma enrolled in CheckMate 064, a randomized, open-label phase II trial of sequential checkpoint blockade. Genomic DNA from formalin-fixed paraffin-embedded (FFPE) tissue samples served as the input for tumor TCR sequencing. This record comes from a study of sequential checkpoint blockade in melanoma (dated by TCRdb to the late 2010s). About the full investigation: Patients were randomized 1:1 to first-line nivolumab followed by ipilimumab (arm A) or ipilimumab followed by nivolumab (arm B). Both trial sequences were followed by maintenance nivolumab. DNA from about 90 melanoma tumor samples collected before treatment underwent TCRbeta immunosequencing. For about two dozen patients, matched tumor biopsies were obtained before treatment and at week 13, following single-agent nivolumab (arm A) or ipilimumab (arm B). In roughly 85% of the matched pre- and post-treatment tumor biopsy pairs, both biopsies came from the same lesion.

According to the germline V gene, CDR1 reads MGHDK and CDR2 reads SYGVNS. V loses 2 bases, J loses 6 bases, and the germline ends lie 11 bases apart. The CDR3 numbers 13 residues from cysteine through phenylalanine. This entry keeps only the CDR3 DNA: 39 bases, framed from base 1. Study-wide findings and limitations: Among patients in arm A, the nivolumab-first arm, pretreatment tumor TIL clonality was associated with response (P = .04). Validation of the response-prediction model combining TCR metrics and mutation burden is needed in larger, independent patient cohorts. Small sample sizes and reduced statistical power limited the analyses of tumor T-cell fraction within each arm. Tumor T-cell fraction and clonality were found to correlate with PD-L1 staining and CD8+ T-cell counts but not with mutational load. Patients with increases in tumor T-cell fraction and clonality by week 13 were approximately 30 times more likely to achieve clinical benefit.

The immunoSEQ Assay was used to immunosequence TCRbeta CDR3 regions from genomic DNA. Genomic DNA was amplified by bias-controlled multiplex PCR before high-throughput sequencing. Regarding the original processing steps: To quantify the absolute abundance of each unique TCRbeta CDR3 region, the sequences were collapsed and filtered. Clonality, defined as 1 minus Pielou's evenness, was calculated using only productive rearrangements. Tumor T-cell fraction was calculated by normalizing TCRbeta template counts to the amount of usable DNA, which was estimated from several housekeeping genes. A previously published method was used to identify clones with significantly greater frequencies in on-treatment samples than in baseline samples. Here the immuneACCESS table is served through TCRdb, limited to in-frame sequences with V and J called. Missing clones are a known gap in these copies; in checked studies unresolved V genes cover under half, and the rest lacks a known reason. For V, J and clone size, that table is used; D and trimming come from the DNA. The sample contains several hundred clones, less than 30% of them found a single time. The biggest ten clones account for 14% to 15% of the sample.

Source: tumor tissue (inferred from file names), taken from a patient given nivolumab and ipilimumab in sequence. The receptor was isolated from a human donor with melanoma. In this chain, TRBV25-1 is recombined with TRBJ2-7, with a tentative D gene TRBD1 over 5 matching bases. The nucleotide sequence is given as TGTGCCAGCAGTGAAGGAAGGGGCGGCGAGCAGTACTTC. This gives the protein CASSEGRGGEQYF.